This T cell receptor (beta chain) was retrieved from a study of response to subunit inactivated influenza vaccine. The CDR3 runs to 13 residues. Germline CDR1 SQVTM, CDR2 ANQGSEA. The V gene end was trimmed by 5 bases and the J gene end by 2 bases; junction bases not matched to a gene: 4. Via MiXCR, TCRdb re-called the RT-PCR reads, giving one row per CDR3 protein. This sample has fewer than 700,000 distinct CDR3 sequences, with approximately 12% found just once. The sequenced sample was PBMCs from blood, obtained more than 35 days after vaccination. The sequence was obtained from a man over 45 who received an inactivated influenza vaccine. This chain links TRBV29-1 with TRBJ2-7; 9 bases line up with TRBD2. The CDR3 loop is CSVRAGGPYEQYF. The CDR3, as DNA: TGCAGCGTTCGGGCGGGAGGGCCCTACGAGCAGTACTTC.